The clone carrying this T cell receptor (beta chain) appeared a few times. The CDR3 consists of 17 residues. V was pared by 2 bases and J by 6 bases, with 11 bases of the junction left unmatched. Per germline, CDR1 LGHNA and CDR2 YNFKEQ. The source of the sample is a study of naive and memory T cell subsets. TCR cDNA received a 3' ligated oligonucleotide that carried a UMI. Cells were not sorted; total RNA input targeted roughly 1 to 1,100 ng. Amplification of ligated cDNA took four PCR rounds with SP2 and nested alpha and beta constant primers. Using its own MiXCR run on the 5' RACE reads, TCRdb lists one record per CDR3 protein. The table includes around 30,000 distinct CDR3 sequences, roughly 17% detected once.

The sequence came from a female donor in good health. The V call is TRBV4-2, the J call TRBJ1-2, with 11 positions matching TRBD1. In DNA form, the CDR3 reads TGTGCCAGCAGCCAACAACCTCGACCGGGACAGGGGGATGGCTACACCTTC. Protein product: CASSQQPRPGQGDGYTF.